These 2 T cell receptor beta chains originate from one sample sequenced in a study of a mutant IDH1 vaccine in newly diagnosed glioma. Only in-frame clones appear in the TCRdb table, and some are missing; sequencing was by immunoSEQ multiplex PCR. The sample shows fewer than 100,000 clones, roughly 90% of them seen only once. Time point here: baseline, week 1 (first vaccination visit). Described treatment: pre-vaccination baseline after standard-of-care therapy. The sequencing used PBMCs, collected from a glioma patient treated with radiotherapy, temozolomide or both. The source of these receptors is a woman aged 50 to 60 with glioma.

This chain connects TRBV6-1 to TRBJ2-1, with no clear D. There are 13 residues in the CDR3. V shed 5 bases and J shed 14 bases, with 19 bases lying between them. From germline, CDR1 is MNHNS and CDR2 SASEGT. The CDR3 spells CASSSGPPGRKFF. The CDR3 nucleotides read TGTGCCAGCAGTTCCGGGCCACCCGGACGGAAGTTCTTC.

The count of this clone is one. The V and J genes are TRBV5-1 and TRBJ2-6, with D tentatively TRBD1 or TRBD2 (6 bases each). Trimming cost V 5 bases and J 0 bases, with 18 bases left between them. This CDR3 is 18 amino acids long. CDR1 is SGHRS, CDR2 YFSETQ, per germline. The CDR3 here is CASREGPGAPSGANVLTF. CDR3 in DNA: TGCGCCAGCAGGGAGGGACCGGGGGCACCCTCTGGGGCCAACGTCCTGACTTTC. The full variable domain, completed using reference TRBV5-1 and TRBJ2-6, is KAGVTQTPRYLIKTRGQQVTLSCSPISGHRSVSWYQQTPGQGLQFLFEYFSETQRNKGNFPGRFSGRQFSNSRSEMNVSTLELGDSALYLCASREGPGAPSGANVLTFGAGSRLTVL.